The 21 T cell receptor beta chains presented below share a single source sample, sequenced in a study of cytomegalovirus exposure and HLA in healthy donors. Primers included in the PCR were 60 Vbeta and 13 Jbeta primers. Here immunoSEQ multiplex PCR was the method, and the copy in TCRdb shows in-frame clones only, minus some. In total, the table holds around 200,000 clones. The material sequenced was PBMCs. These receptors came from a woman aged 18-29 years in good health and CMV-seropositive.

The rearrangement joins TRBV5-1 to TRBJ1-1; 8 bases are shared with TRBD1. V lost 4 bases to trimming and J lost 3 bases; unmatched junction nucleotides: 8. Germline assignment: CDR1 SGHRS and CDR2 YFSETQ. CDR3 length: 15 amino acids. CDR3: CASSIGQGGYTEAFF. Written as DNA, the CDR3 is TGCGCCAGCAGCATTGGACAGGGCGGATACACTGAAGCTTTCTTT.

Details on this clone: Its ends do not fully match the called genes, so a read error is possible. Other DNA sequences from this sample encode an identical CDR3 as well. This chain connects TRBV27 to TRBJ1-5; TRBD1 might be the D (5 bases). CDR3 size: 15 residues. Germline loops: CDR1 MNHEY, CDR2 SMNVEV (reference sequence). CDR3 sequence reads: CASSLEWQGRQPQHF. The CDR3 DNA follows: TGTGCCAGCAGTTTAGAGTGGCAGGGAAGGCAGCCTCAGCATTTT.

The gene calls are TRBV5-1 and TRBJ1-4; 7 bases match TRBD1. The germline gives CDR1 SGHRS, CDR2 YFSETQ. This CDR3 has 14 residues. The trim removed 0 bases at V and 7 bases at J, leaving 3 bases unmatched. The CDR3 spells CASSLVAGGEKLFF. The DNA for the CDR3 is TGCGCCAGCAGCTTGGTGGCAGGGGGTGAAAAACTGTTTTTT.

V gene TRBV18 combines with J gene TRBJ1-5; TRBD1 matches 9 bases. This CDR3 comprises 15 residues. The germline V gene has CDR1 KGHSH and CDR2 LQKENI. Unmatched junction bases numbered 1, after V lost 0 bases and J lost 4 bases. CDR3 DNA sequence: TGTGCCAGCTCACCACCGACAGGGGGGAATCAGCCCCAGCATTTT. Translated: CASSPPTGGNQPQHF.

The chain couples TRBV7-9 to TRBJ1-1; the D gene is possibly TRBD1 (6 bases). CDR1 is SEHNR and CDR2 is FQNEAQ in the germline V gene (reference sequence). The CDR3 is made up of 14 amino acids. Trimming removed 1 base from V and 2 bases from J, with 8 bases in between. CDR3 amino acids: CASSLGTDNTEAFF. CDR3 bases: TGTGCCAGCAGCTTAGGGACAGATAACACTGAAGCTTTCTTT.

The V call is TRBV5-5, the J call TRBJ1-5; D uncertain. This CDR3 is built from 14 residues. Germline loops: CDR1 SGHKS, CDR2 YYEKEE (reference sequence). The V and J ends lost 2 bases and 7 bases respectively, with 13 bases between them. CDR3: CASSFTGFGQPQHF. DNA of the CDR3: TGTGCCAGCAGCTTTACGGGTTTCGGACAGCCCCAGCATTTT.

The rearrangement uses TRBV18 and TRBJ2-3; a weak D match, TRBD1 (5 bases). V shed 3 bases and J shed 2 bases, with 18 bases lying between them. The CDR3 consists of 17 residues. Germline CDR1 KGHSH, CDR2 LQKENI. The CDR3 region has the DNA TGTGCCAGCTCACCCCCGTCTAGTACAGGCTACACAGATACGCAGTATTTT. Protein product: CASSPPSSTGYTDTQYF.

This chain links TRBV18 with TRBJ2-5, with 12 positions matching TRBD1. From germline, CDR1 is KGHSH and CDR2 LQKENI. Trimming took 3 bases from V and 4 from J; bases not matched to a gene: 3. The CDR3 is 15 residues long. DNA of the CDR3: TGTGCCAGCTCACCGGGACAGGGGGCGAGAGAGACCCAGTACTTC. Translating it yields CASSPGQGARETQYF. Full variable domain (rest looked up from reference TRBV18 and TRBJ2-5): NAGVMQNPRHLVRRRGQEARLRCSPMKGHSHVYWYRQLPEEGLKFMVYLQKENIIDESGMPKERFSAEFPKEGPSILRIQQVVRGDSAAYFCASSPGQGARETQYFGPGTRLLVL.

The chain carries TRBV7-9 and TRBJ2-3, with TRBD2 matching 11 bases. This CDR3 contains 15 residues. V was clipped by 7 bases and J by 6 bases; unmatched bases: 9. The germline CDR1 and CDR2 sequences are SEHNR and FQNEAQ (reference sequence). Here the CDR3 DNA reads TGTGCCAGCACCCCGAGGAGGACTAGCGGGGATACGCAGTATTTT. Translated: CASTPRRTSGDTQYF.

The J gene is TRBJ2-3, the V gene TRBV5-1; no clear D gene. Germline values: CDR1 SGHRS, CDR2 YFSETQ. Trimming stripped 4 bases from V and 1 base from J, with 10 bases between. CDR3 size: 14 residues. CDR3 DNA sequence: TGCGCCAGCAGCCGTATCGTCGGCACAGATACGCAGTATTTT. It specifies CASSRIVGTDTQYF.

CDR3 amino acids: CASSQRQVPYGYTF. CDR3 coding DNA: TGTGCCAGCAGCCAACGACAGGTCCCCTATGGCTACACCTTC. This sequence joins TRBV7-9 and TRBJ1-2; weak D call: TRBD1 (6 bases). From germline, CDR1 is SEHNR and CDR2 FQNEAQ (reference sequence). CDR3 size: 14 residues. V was cut by 5 bases and J by 4 bases, with 14 bases left in between. Using reference TRBV7-9 and TRBJ1-2 for the parts outside the CDR3, the full variable domain is DTGVSQNPRHKITKRGQNVTFRCDPISEHNRLYWYRQTLGQGPEFLTYFQNEAQLEKSRLLSDRFSAERPKGSFSTLEIQRTEQGDSAMYLCASSQRQVPYGYTFGSGTRLTVV.

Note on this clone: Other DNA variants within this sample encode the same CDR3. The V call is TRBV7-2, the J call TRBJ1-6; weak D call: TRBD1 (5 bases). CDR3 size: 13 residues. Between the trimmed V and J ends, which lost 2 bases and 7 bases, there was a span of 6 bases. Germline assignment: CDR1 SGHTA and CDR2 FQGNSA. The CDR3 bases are TGTGCCAGCAGCTTAAGACAGAATTCACCCCTCCACTTT. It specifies CASSLRQNSPLHF.

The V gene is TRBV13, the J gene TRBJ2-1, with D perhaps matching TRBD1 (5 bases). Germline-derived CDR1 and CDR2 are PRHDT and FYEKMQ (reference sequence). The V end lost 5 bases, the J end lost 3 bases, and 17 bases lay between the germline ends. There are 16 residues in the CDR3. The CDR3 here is CASSLFWGRRYNEQFF. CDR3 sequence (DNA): TGTGCCAGCAGCCTCTTTTGGGGCAGACGCTACAATGAGCAGTTCTTC.

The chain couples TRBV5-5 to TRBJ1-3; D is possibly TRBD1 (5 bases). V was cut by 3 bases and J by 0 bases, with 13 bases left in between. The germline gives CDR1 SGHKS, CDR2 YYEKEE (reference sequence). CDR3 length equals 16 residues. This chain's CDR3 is CASSSQAGPSGNTIYF. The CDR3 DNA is TGTGCCAGCAGCTCCCAGGCAGGGCCCTCTGGAAACACCATATATTTT.

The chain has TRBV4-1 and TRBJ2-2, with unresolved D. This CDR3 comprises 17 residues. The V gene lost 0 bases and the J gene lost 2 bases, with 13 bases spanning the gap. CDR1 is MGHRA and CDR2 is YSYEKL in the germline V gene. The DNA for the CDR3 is TGCGCCAGCAGCCAAGATTGGCAGAACCGTAACACCGGGGAGCTGTTTTTT. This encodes CASSQDWQNRNTGELFF.

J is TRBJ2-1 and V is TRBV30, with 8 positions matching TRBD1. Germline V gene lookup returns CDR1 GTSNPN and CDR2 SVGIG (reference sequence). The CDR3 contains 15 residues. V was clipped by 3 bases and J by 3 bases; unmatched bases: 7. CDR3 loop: CAWRGGQADYNEQFF. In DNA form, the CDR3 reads TGTGCCTGGAGGGGGGGACAGGCGGACTACAATGAGCAGTTCTTC.

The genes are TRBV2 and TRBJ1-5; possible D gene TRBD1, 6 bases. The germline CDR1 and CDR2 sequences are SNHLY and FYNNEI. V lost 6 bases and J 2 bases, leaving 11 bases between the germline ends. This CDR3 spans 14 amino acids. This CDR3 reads CASRGGQRNQPQHF. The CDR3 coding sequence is TGTGCCAGCAGGGGCGGACAGCGCAATCAGCCCCAGCATTTT.

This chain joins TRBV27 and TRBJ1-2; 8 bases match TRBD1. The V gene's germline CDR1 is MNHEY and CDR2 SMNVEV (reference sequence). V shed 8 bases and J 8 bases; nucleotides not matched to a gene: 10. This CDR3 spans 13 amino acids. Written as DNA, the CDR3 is TGTGCCAGCTCGGACAGGGTTAGGTACGGCTACACCTTC. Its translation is CASSDRVRYGYTF.

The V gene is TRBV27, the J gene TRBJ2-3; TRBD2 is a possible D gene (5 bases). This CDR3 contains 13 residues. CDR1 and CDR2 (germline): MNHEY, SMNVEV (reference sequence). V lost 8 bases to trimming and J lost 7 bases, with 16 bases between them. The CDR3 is CASGTVREHTQYF. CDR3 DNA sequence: TGTGCCAGCGGCACTGTGAGGGAGCATACGCAGTATTTT.

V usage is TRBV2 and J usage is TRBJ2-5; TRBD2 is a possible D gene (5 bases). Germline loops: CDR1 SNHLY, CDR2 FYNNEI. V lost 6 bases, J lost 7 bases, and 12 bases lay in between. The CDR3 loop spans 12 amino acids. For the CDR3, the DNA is TGTGCCAGCAGGACTATGGTAGGGACCCAGTACTTC. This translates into CASRTMVGTQYF.

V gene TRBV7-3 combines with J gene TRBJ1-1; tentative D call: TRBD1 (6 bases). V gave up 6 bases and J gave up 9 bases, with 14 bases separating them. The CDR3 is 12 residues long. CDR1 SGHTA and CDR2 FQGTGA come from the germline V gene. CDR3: CASSPPGHKAFF. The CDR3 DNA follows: TGTGCCAGCAGTCCCCCGGGACACAAAGCTTTCTTT.